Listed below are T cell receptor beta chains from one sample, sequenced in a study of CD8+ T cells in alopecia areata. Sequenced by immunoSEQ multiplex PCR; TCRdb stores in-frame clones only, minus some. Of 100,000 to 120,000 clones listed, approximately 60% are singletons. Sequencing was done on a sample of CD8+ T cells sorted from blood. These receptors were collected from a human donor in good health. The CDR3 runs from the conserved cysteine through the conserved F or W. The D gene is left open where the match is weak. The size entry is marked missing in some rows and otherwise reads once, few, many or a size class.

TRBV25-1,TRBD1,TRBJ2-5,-,TGTGCCAGCAGTGAATTGGTACAGGGGGAGACCCAGTACTTC,CASSELVQGETQYF
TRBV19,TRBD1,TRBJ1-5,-,TGTGCCAGCGAACAGGGGGGCAACCAGCCCCAGCATTTT,CASEQGGNQPQHF
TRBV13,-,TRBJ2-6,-,TGTGCCAGCAGCATGGGACGTCACTCTGGGGCCAACGTCCTGACTTTC,CASSMGRHSGANVLTF
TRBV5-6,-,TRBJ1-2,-,TGTGCCAGCAGATCTCCCGGTCACATCTATGGCTACACCTTC,CASRSPGHIYGYTF
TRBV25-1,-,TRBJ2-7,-,TGTGCCAGCAGTGATGGCAGACAATACGAGCAGTACTTC,CASSDGRQYEQYF
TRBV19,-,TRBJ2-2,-,TGTGCCAGTAGTCCCTCTGTGTTGAGCAACACCGGGGAGCTGTTTTTT,CASSPSVLSNTGELFF
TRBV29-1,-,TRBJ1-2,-,TGCAGCGTGCTCGGGGCAAACTATGGCTACACCTTC,CSVLGANYGYTF
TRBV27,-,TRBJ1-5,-,TGTGCCAGCGGGGAACAGGGACCTAATCAGCCCCAGCATTTT,CASGEQGPNQPQHF
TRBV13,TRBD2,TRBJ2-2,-,TGTGCCAGCAGCCCGCCGGGTAGCGGGCCGAACACCGGGGAGCTGTTTTTT,CASSPPGSGPNTGELFF
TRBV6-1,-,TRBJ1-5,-,TGTGCCAGCAGTGAACCGGCTAGCAATCAGCCCCAGCATTTT,CASSEPASNQPQHF
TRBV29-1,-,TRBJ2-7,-,TGCAGCGTTGGAGGAGGGACGGTCACCTCCTACGAGCAGTACTTC,CSVGGGTVTSYEQYF
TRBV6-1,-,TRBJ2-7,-,TGTGCCAGCGGTGCGTGCGAGCAGTACTTC,CASGACEQYF
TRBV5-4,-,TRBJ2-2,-,TGTGCCAGCAGCTTGGCGGTCGGGGGGAACACCGGGGAGCTGTTTTTT,CASSLAVGGNTGELFF
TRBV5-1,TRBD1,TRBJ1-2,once,TGCGCCAGCAGCCTCGGGACAGGAGACTGGAACTATGGCTACACCTTC,CASSLGTGDWNYGYTF
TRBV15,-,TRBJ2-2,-,TGTGCCACCAGCAGAGTGGGCGGAGGTCCCCCACTCAACACCGGGGAGCTGTTTTTT,CATSRVGGGPPLNTGELFF
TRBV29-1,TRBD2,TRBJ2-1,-,TGCAGCTCATATTTACCGGGACTAGCGGGGGAGTCCCTCGATGAGCAGTTCTTC,CSSYLPGLAGESLDEQFF
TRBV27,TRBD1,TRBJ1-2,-,TGTGCCAGCAGTCAAAGACTCAGGGGGCAGACTAACTATGGCTACACCTTC,CASSQRLRGQTNYGYTF
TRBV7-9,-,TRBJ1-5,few,TGTGCCAGCAGCACCCACAGTAGCCCCCAGCATTTT,CASSTHSSPQHF
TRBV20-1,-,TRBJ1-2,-,TGCAGTGCGACCCGGGGCTATGGCTACACCTTC,CSATRGYGYTF
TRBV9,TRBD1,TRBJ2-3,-,TGTGCCAGCAGCCAGGGGGCTAGCACAGATACGCAGTATTTT,CASSQGASTDTQYF
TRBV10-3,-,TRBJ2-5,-,TGTGCCAGCAGGGACCCGGGTGGCCAAGAGACCCAGTACTTC,CASRDPGGQETQYF
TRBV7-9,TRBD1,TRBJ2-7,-,TGTGCCAGCAGCTACGCCGGGACAGCCTACGAGCAGTACTTC,CASSYAGTAYEQYF
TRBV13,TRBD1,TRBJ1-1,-,TGTGCCAGCAGCCCAGTAACAGGGGGTACTGAAGCTTTCTTT,CASSPVTGGTEAFF
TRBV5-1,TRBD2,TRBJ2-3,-,TGCGCCAGCAGCTTTGCGGGAGTTGACACAGATACGCAGTATTTT,CASSFAGVDTDTQYF
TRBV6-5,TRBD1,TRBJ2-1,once,TGTGCCAGCAGTTACTCAGGGACAGGGGATGTCAATGAGCAGTTCTTC,CASSYSGTGDVNEQFF
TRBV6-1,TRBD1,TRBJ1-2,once,TGTGCCAGCAGTGAAGGAGGCAGGGGGGCCTATGGCTACACCTTC,CASSEGGRGAYGYTF
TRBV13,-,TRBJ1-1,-,TGTGCCAGCAGCCTCGGACGAACTGAAGCTTTCTTT,CASSLGRTEAFF
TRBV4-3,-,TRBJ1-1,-,TGCGCCAGCAGCCAAGACACGCACGGGACCGGACACACTGAAGCTTTCTTT,CASSQDTHGTGHTEAFF
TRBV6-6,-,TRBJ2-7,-,TGTGCCAGCAGCACCGGACAGCCGATCTACGAGCAGTACTTC,CASSTGQPIYEQYF
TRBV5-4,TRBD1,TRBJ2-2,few,TGTGCCAGCAGCTTGCCCCCCCGGACAGGGGGCACCGGGGAGCTGTTTTTT,CASSLPPRTGGTGELFF
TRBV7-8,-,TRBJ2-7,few,TGTGCCAGCAGCTTAGACGCAGGGCACGAGCAGTACTTC,CASSLDAGHEQYF
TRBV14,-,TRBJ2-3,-,TGTGCCAGCAGCCAAGACTTCCGGGACAGCACAGATACGCAGTATTTT,CASSQDFRDSTDTQYF
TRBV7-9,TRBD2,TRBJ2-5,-,TGTGCCAGCAGTAGTAGCGGGGAAGAGACCCAGTACTTC,CASSSSGEETQYF
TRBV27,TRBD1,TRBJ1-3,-,TGTGCCAGCAGTTTAGGCAAGGCAGGGGGGTCTGGAAACACCATATATTTT,CASSLGKAGGSGNTIYF
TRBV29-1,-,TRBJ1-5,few,TGCAGCGTTGGGCCTGAGCCCCAGCATTTT,CSVGPEPQHF
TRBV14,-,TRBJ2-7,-,TGTGCCAGCAGCCAAGATGGCCAGCTTTGGAAGCAGTACTTC,CASSQDGQLWKQYF
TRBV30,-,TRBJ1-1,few,TGTGCCTGGATTGGGTTTGGGACACGATTCAACACTGAAGCTTTCTTT,CAWIGFGTRFNTEAFF
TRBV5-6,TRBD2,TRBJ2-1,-,TGTGCCAGCAGCTCGCCTACTAGCGAAGCTGAGCAGTTCTTC,CASSSPTSEAEQFF
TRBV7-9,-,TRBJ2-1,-,TGTGCCAGCAGCTTAGATCCCAGGGCCAGACCAGGAGACAATGAGCAGTTCTTC,CASSLDPRARPGDNEQFF
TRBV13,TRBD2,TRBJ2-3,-,TGTGCCAGCAGCTTAGGGCTAGCGGGGACCACAGATACGCAGTATTTT,CASSLGLAGTTDTQYF
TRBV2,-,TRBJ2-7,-,TGTGCCAGCAGCTTGGGCAGTGGTGTGGGCGAGCAGTACTTC,CASSLGSGVGEQYF
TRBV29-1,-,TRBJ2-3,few,TGCAGCGTTGAAGATCCGGGCAGGGGAGGGGGCACAGATACGCAGTATTTT,CSVEDPGRGGGTDTQYF
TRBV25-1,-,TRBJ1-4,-,TGTGCCAGCTCCCCCCTCCTAAGGCAGGGCGACGAAAAACTGTTTTTT,CASSPLLRQGDEKLFF
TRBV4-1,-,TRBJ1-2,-,TGCGCCAGCAGCCAAGGTCCCATCACTAACTATGGCTACACCTTC,CASSQGPITNYGYTF
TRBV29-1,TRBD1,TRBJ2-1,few,TGCAGCGTTGAGGAGGGACAGGGGCGCGGTGAGCAGTTCTTC,CSVEEGQGRGEQFF
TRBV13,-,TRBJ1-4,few,TGTGCCAGCAGCTCCAGGGGAACTAATGAAAAACTGTTTTTT,CASSSRGTNEKLFF
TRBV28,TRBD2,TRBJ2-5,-,TGTGCCAGCAGTTTCCCCCCCCGGGGGGAAGAGACCCAGTACTTC,CASSFPPRGEETQYF
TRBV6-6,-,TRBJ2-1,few,TGTGCCAGCACCGACATCAATGAGCAGTTCTTC,CASTDINEQFF
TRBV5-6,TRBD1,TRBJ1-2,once,TGTGCCAGCTCCGTGACAGGGGCCATCTACACCTTC,CASSVTGAIYTF